Presented here are 11 T cell receptor beta chains from one specimen sequenced in a study of cytomegalovirus exposure and HLA in healthy donors. The PCR had 60 Vbeta and 13 Jbeta primers. Repertoires were generated with immunoSEQ multiplex PCR, while TCRdb's copy carries only in-frame clones and drops some. The table has some 110,000 clones, over 75% seen once; the top ten hold 6% to 8%. Sequencing was performed on PBMCs. The source of these receptors is a man aged 25-45 years in good health and CMV-seropositive.

The rearrangement uses TRBV6-1 and TRBJ1-4; D is unclear. Germline CDR1 reads MNHNS; CDR2 reads SASEGT. V was shortened by 2 bases and J by 6 bases, with 10 bases between the two germline ends. This CDR3 comprises 14 residues. This CDR3 is CASSERGSDEKLFF. CDR3 coding DNA: TGTGCCAGCAGTGAACGGGGATCCGATGAAAAACTGTTTTTT.

The V call is TRBV2, the J call TRBJ1-1; D is ambiguous. The CDR3 is 13 amino acids. Trimming removed 6 bases at V and 3 bases at J, with 11 bases between. CDR1 is SNHLY and CDR2 is FYNNEI in the germline V gene. The CDR3: CASRGPWDTEAFF. CDR3 sequence (DNA): TGTGCCAGCAGGGGCCCATGGGACACTGAAGCTTTCTTT.

The chain couples TRBV5-1 to TRBJ2-7; D is unclear. V lost 0 bases, J lost 4 bases, and 8 bases lay in between. The CDR3 runs to 13 residues. Per the germline V gene, CDR1 is SGHRS and CDR2 is YFSETQ. The CDR3: CASSLAVKYEQYF. CDR3 sequence (DNA): TGCGCCAGCAGCTTGGCGGTAAAATACGAGCAGTACTTC. Together with reference TRBV5-1 and TRBJ2-7, the CDR3 gives the full variable domain: KAGVTQTPRYLIKTRGQQVTLSCSPISGHRSVSWYQQTPGQGLQFLFEYFSETQRNKGNFPGRFSGRQFSNSRSEMNVSTLELGDSALYLCASSLAVKYEQYFGPGTRLTVT.

This chain joins TRBV7-3 and TRBJ2-3; 9 nucleotides align to TRBD1. Germline lookup yields CDR1 SGHTA and CDR2 FQGTGA. The CDR3 spans 13 residues. Unmatched junction bases numbered 3, after V lost 5 bases and J lost 6 bases. CDR3 sequence (DNA): TGTGCCAGCAGCCCTGGACAGGGGGATACGCAGTATTTT. It codes for CASSPGQGDTQYF.

The chain uses TRBV5-6 and TRBJ2-1, with TRBD1 identical over 10 bases. Germline V gene data show CDR1 as SGHDT and CDR2 as YYEEEE. This CDR3 has 15 amino acids. With V trimmed by 4 bases and J by 2 bases, 3 bases remained unmatched. CDR3 amino acids: CASSIDRGPYNEQFF. The CDR3 bases are TGTGCCAGCAGCATCGACAGGGGGCCCTACAATGAGCAGTTCTTC.

The V gene is TRBV4-2, the J gene TRBJ2-5, with no clear D. This CDR3 spans 14 amino acids. The ends were cut back, 0 bases at V and 6 bases at J, with 11 bases in the middle. CDR1 is LGHNA and CDR2 is YNFKEQ in the germline V gene. In DNA, the CDR3 is TGTGCCAGCAGCCAAGATCGCGTTAGCAAGACCCAGTACTTC. Amino acid sequence: CASSQDRVSKTQYF.

The chain joins TRBV4-1 to TRBJ2-1; weak D call: TRBD1 (5 bases). Germline V CDR1 and CDR2: MGHRA, YSYEKL. The CDR3 length is 13 residues. V dropped 4 bases and J dropped 3 bases, with 7 bases sitting between them. CDR3 DNA sequence: TGCGCCAGCAGCCGCGACAGCTACAATGAGCAGTTCTTC. Protein product: CASSRDSYNEQFF.

This rearrangement joins TRBV29-1 to TRBJ1-5, with D tentatively TRBD1 (5 bases). The CDR3 covers 13 residues. Trimming cost V 4 bases and J 4 bases, with 11 bases left between them. Germline CDR1 and CDR2: SQVTM and ANQGSEA. The CDR3 DNA is TGCAGCGTTGGGGCAGGGAATAATCAGCCCCAGCATTTT. It yields the protein CSVGAGNNQPQHF.

The chain employs TRBV19 and TRBJ1-2, with TRBD1 as a possible D gene (5 bases). The CDR3 consists of 12 residues. Germline V gene data show CDR1 as LNHDA and CDR2 as SQIVND (reference sequence). The ends were cut back, 7 bases at V and 4 bases at J, with 10 bases in the middle. The CDR3 loop is CASTEGFYGYTF. The DNA of the CDR3 is TGTGCCAGTACGGAGGGGTTCTATGGCTACACCTTC.

The chain has TRBV15 and TRBJ2-5, with 9 bases aligning to TRBD2. Germline loops: CDR1 LNHNV, CDR2 YYDKDF (reference sequence). The length of the CDR3 is 13 residues. The J segment lost 5 bases and the V segment lost 8 bases, leaving 6 bases of the junction unmatched. The CDR3 reads CATLRGGLETQYF. For the CDR3, the DNA is TGTGCCACCCTGCGGGGGGGCCTTGAGACCCAGTACTTC.

The chain combines TRBV19 with TRBJ1-3; D remains ambiguous. Germline V gives CDR1 LNHDA, CDR2 SQIVND (reference sequence). V lost 4 bases and J 0 bases, leaving 7 bases between the germline ends. The CDR3 totals 14 residues. The CDR3: CASSTTYSGNTIYF. CDR3 DNA: TGTGCCAGTAGTACCACTTACTCTGGAAACACCATATATTTT.